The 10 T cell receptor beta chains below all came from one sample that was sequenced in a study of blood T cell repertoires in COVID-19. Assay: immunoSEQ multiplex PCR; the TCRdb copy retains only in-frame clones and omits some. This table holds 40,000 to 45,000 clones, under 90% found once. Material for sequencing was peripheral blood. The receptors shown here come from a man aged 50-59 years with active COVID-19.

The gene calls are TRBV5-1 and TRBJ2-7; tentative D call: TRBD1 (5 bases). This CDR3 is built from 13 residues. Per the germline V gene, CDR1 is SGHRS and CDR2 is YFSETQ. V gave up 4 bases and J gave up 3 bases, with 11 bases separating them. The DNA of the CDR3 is TGCGCCAGCAGCCCCGAGACAGACTACGAGCAGTACTTC. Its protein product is CASSPETDYEQYF.

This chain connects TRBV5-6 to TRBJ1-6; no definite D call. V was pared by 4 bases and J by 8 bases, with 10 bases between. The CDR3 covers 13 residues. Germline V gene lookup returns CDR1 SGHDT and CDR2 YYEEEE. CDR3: CASSPDGDSPLHF. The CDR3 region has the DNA TGTGCCAGCAGCCCCGACGGAGATTCACCCCTCCACTTT.

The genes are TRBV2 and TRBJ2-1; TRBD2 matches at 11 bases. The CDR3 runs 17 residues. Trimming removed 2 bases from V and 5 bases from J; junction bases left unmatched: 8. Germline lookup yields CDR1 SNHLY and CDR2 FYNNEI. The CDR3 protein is CASSELRVAGGDNEQFF. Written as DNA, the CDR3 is TGTGCCAGCAGTGAACTCAGAGTAGCGGGAGGGGACAATGAGCAGTTCTTC. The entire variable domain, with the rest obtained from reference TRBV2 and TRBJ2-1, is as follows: EPEVTQTPSHQVTQMGQEVILRCVPISNHLYFYWYRQILGQKVEFLVSFYNNEISEKSEIFDDQFSVERPDGSNFTLKIRSTKLEDSAMYFCASSELRVAGGDNEQFFGPGTRLTVL.

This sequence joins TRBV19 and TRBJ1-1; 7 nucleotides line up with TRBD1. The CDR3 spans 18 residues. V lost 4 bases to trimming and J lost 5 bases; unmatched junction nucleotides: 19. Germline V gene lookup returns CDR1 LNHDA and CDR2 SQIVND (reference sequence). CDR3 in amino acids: CASSKGPLRGNGRTEAFF. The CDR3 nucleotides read TGTGCCAGTAGTAAGGGACCTCTCAGGGGGAACGGTAGAACTGAAGCTTTCTTT.

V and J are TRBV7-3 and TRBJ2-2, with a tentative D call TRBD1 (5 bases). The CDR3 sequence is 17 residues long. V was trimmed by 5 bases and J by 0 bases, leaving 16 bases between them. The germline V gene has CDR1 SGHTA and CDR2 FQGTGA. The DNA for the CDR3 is TGTGCCAGCAGCCCCCGGACAAGACTTACGAACACCGGGGAGCTGTTTTTT. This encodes CASSPRTRLTNTGELFF.

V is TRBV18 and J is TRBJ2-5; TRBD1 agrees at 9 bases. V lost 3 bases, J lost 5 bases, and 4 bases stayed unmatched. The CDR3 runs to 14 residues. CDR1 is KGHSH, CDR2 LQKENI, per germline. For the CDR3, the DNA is TGTGCCAGCTCACCTACAGGGGGCTTCGAGACCCAGTACTTC. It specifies CASSPTGGFETQYF.

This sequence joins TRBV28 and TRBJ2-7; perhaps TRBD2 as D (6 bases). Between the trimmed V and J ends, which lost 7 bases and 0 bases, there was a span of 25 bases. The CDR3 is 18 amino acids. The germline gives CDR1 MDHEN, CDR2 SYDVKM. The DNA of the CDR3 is TGTGCCAGCACCAATCTTCTGGGGGGATCAGCAAACTCCTACGAGCAGTACTTC. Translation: CASTNLLGGSANSYEQYF.

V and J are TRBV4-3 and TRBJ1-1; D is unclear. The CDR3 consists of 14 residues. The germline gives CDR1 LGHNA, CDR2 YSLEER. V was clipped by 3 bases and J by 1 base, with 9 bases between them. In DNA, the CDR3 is TGCGCCAGCAGCCAGCAAACAGAGAACACTGAAGCTTTCTTT. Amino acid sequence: CASSQQTENTEAFF.

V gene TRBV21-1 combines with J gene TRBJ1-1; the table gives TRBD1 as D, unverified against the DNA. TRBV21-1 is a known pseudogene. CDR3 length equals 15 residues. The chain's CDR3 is CASSKVFGDRSEAFF. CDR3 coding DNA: TGTGCCAGCAGCAAAGTGTTTGGGGACAGGTCTGAAGCTTTCTTT.

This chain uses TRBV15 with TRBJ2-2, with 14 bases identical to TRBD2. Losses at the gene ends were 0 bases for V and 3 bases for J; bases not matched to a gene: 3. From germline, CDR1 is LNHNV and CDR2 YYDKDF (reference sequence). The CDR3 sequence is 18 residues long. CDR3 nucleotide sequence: TGTGCCACCAGCAGAGATCGGGGACTAGCGGGAGACACCGGGGAGCTGTTTTTT. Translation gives CATSRDRGLAGDTGELFF.